This T cell receptor beta chain was recorded in a study of blood T cell repertoires in COVID-19. Method: immunoSEQ multiplex PCR; TCRdb's copy keeps in-frame clones and lacks some. This sample yields around 100,000 clones, of which 86% are seen a single time; 4.5% belongs to the top ten. Only one count was recorded for this clone. CDR3 length: 18 residues. Germline V gene data show CDR1 as WSHSY and CDR2 as SAAADI. V gave up 0 bases and J gave up 4 bases; unmatched junction bases: 11. This sequence joins TRBV10-2 and TRBJ2-1, with TRBD2 matching 8 bases. This receptor was obtained from a man aged 40-49 years with acute or convalescent COVID-19. The specimen sequenced was peripheral blood. The CDR3 sequence: CASSESDPGLASYNEQFF. Here the CDR3 DNA reads TGCGCCAGCAGTGAGTCGGACCCTGGACTAGCTTCATACAATGAGCAGTTCTTC.